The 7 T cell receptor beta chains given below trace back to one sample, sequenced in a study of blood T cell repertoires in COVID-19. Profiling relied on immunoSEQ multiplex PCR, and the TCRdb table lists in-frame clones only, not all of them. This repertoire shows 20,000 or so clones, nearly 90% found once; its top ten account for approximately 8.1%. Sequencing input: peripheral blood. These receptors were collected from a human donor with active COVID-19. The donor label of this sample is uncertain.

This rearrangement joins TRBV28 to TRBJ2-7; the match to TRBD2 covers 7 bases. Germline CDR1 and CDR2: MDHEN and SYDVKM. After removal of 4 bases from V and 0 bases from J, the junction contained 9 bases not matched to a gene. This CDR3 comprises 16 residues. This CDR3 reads CASSSLRLAASYEQYF. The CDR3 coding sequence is TGTGCCAGCAGTTCTTTAAGGCTAGCGGCCTCCTACGAGCAGTACTTC.

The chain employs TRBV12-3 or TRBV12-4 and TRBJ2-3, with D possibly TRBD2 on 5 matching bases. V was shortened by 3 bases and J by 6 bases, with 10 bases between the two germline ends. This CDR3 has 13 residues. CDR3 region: CASSLEVFDTQYF. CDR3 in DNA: TGTGCCAGCAGTTTGGAGGTTTTTGATACGCAGTATTTT.

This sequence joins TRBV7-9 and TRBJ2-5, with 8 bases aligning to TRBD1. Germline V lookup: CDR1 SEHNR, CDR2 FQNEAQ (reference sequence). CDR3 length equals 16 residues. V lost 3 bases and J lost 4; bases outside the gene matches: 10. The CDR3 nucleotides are TGTGCCAGCAGCTTGGGACAGGAGCCGAAAGGAGAGACCCAGTACTTC. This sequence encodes CASSLGQEPKGETQYF.

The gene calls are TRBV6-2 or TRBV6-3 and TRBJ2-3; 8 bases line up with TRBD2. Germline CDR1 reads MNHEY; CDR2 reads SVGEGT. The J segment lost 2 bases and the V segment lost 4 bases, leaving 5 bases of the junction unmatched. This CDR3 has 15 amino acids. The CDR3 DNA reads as TGTGCCAGCAGTTCTCTAGCGGGCTTCACAGATACGCAGTATTTT. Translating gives CASSSLAGFTDTQYF.

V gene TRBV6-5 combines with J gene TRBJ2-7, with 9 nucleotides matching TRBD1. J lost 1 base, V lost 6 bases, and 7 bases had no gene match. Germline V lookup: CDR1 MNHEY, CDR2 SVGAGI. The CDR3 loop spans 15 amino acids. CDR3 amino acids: CASRNTGGQSYEQYF. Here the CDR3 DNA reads TGTGCCAGCAGAAACACAGGGGGCCAGTCCTACGAGCAGTACTTC.

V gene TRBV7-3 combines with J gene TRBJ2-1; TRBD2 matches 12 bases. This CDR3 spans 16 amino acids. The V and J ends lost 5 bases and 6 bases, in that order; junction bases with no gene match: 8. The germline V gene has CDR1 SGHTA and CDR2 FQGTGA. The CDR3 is CASSTPMGLAGNEQFF. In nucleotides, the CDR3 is TGTGCCAGCAGCACACCAATGGGACTAGCGGGCAATGAGCAGTTCTTC.

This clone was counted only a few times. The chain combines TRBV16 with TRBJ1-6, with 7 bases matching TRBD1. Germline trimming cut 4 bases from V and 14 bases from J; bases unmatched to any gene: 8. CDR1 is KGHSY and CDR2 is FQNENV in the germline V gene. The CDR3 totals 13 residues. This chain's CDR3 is CASSPRTGLSLHF. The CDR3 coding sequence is TGTGCCAGCAGCCCTAGGACAGGACTTTCCCTCCACTTT.